A selection of T cell receptor beta chains follows, all from one sample in a study of T cell repertoires in cytomegalovirus infection. MiXCR, run by TCRdb on the reads, gives a single entry per CDR3 protein. The repertoire holds about 830,000 distinct CDR3 sequences, with 30% to 35% as singletons. These TCRs are of unknown antigen specificity. The sample in question was cultured CD8+ T cells from PBMCs, obtained from culture after CMV antigen stimulation. The receptors shown here come from a human donor in good health (CMV status not recorded). Some clones in this sample may be carry-over from other donors' samples. CDR3s include the opening cysteine and the closing phenylalanine or tryptophan. D genes are given only for firm matches. Not every row has a clone size; where given, it reads once, few, many or a size class.

d_gene,v_gene,j_gene,abundance,CDR3nt,CDR3aa
TRBD1,TRBV20-1,TRBJ1-6,NA,TGCAGTGCTAGCCCCAGGCAGGGGGAGTCACCCCTCCACTTT,CSASPRQGESPLHF
NA,TRBV12-3/TRBV12-4,TRBJ1-6,NA,TGTGCCAGCCGGGACGGATATAATTCACCCCTCCACTTT,CASRDGYNSPLHF
TRBD1,TRBV7-8,TRBJ2-1,NA,TGTGCCAGCAGCCTCAAAGGACAGGGAAATGAGCAGTTCTTC,CASSLKGQGNEQFF
TRBD1,TRBV4-1,TRBJ1-6,NA,TGCGCCAGCAGCCGAGGACAGGGCACTTATAATTCACCCCTCCACTTT,CASSRGQGTYNSPLHF
NA,TRBV5-5,TRBJ2-7,NA,TGTGCCAGCAGCGGGACCGGGCCATGGGACGAGCAGTACTTC,CASSGTGPWDEQYF
NA,TRBV5-4,TRBJ1-6,NA,TGTGCCAGCAGCCCTGGGACAACCGATAATTCACCCCTCCACTTT,CASSPGTTDNSPLHF
TRBD2,TRBV7-9,TRBJ2-3,many,TGTGCCAGCAGCTTAGCGCTCGGGACTAGCGGGACCGCAGATACGCAGTATTTT,CASSLALGTSGTADTQYF
TRBD1,TRBV2,TRBJ1-2,few,TGTGCCAGCAGGATCGGACAGGGAGCTAACTATGGCTACACCTTC,CASRIGQGANYGYTF
TRBD1,TRBV29-1,TRBJ2-5,NA,TGCAGCGTTGGGAGGGACAGGAGGGGCGGCTTC,CSVGRDRRGGF
TRBD2,TRBV7-7,TRBJ2-2,many,TGTGCTAGCAGCTCCCGACTAGCGGGGAAAAAAACCGGGGAGCTGTTTTTT,CASSSRLAGKKTGELFF
NA,TRBV4-2,TRBJ2-2,NA,TGTGCCAGCAGCCGCCTCTCACCGGACAGCTACACCGGGGAGCTGTTTTTT,CASSRLSPDSYTGELFF